The source of this T cell receptor beta chain is a study of blood T cell repertoires in COVID-19. Looking at the study overall: Italy, Spain and the United States were the sources of the convalescent and acute COVID-19 samples.

Donors were grouped by their self-reported clinical history. This CDR3 comprises 14 residues. Germline loops: CDR1 ENHRY, CDR2 SYGVKD. The V segment lost 6 bases and the J segment 6 bases; nucleotides outside the gene matches: 5. In the original processing: By means of reference gene primer amplification, nucleated cell counts were estimated. This table comes from immunoSEQ multiplex PCR, and its TCRdb copy is limited to in-frame clones, with some not included. The V and J calls and the clone size are those of that table, but D and trimming were determined from the DNA. Of more than 300,000 clones listed, 70% to 90% were seen once; the top ten hold about 10%.

The chain couples TRBV10-3 to TRBJ1-2; 12 bases map to TRBD1. The TCR was taken from a woman between 18 and 30 years old who had recovered from COVID-19. Sample: PBMCs or T cells enriched from blood (not recorded which). For the CDR3, the DNA is TGTGCCATCAGCGGGACAGGGGGCTGGGATGGCTACACCTTC. Amino acids: CAISGTGGWDGYTF.